This TCR beta chain was observed in a study of T-cell memory formation after mild COVID-19. Study-wide findings and caveats: Specificity for SARS-CoV-2 was not confirmed among the second-wave clones peaking on day 37.

The table lists this clonotype with a few counts. No antigen is known for it. CDR1 and CDR2 from the germline V gene are SEHNR and FQNEAQ (reference sequence). The CDR3 spans 14 residues. Deletions cut 3 bases from V and 6 bases from J, with 13 bases between. TCRdb ran MiXCR on the 5' RACE reads and lists one entry per CDR3 protein. This sample has roughly 200,000 distinct CDR3 sequences, with around 16% found just once. The TCR comes from an adult woman who had mild COVID-19 (a few samples of this study predate the infection). Cell type and time point are not known. The chain couples TRBV7-9 to TRBJ2-3; tentative D call: TRBD1 (6 bases). The sequenced sample consisted of PBMCs or a T cell subset sorted from them (not recorded which). CDR3 sequence reads: CASSFGQIGDTQYF. The CDR3 DNA sequence: TGTGCCAGCAGCTTCGGACAGATAGGGGATACGCAGTATTTT.